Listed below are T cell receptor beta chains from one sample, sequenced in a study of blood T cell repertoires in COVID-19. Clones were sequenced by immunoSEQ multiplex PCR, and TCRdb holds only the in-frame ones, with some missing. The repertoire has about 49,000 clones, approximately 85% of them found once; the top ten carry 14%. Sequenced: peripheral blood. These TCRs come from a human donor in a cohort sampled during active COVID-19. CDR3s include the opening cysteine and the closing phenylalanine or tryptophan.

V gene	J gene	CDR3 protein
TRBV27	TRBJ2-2	CASSLMRTNTGELFF
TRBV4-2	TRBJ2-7	CASSQPTAGANTYEQYF
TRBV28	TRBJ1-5	CASRTGTGGPLIKAQHF
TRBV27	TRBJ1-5	CASGGLTSNQPQHF
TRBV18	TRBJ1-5	CASSPPTGQGNQPQHF
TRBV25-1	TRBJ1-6	CASSRTDNNSPLHF
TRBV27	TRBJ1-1	CASSAAVRGSEAFF
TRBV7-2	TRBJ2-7	CASSLWTVYEQYF
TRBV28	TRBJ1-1	CASSSRTGAFF
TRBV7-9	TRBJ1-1	CASSFRQGVGNGEAFF
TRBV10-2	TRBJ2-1	CASTETSGGVNEQFF
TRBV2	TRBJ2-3	CASSRGLSADTQYF
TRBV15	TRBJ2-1	CATSREGDSFNEQFF
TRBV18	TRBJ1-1	CASSPRDRRAFMNTEAFF
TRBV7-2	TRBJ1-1	CASSPVRGFGAFF
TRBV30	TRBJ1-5	CAWSSGGYQPQHF
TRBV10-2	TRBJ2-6	CASGDRAGANVLTF
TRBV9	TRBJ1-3	CASSEQGGNTIYF
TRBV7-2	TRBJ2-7	CASSRVETGGNYEQYF
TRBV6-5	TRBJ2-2	CASNTGKNTGELFF
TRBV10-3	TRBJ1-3	CAIADRGDGNTIYF
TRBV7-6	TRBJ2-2	CASSKDRADTGELFF
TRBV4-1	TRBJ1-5	CASSDQYSRSNQPQHF
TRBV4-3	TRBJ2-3	CASSQSWRGTDTQYF
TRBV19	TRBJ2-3	CASSRTLSGRAVGGGTDTQYF
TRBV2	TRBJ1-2	CASRGQGADYGYTF
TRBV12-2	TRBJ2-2	CASRLERSPRGGAGELFF
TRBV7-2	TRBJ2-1	CASSLAITGIDGNEQFF
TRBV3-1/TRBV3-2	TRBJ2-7	CASSQAYMSMYF
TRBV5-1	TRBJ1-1	CASSLAGQGDVAFF
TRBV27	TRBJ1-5	CASSPGQGNQPQHF
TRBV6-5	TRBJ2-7	CASSYRDTPYEQYF
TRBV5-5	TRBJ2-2	CASSLGWQNTGELFF
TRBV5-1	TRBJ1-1	CASSLGSTGDTEAFF
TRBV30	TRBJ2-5	CAWRSAGQSKGTQYF
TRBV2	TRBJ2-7	CASSSGVREQYF
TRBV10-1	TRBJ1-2	CARSSTDGYTF
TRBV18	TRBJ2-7	CASSPGRDQEQYF
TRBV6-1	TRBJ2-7	CASSEIPDRGSEQYF
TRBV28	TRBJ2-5	CASSDRLAGTQYF
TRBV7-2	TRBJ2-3	CASSLVLGAADTQYF
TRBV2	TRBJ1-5	CASSRGQSNQPQHF
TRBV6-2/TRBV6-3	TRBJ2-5	CASSRARTSGLGETQYF
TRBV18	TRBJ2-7	CASSPGLAGVEQYF
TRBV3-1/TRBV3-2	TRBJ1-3	CASSHSGRNTIYF
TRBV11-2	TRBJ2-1	CASRKPGQGDNEQFF
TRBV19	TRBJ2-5	CASSIRQGWETQYF
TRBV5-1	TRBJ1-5	CASSSGVGDQPQHF
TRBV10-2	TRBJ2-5	CASGRGPEETQYF
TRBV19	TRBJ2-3	CASSSSRDSTDTQYF
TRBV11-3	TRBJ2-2	CASSPLAGTNTGELFF
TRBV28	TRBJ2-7	CASSLSGLKYEQYF
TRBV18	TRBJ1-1	CASSQTDSSTEAFF
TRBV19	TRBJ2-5	CASSKSQGGEETQYF
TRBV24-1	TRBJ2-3	CATSDQWGADTQYF
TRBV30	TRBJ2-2	CAWRPPGANTGELFF
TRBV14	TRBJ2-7	CASSQVGSGQYF